The rows below give T cell receptor beta chains drawn from one sample of a study of cytomegalovirus exposure and HLA in healthy donors. Some clones are missing from TCRdb's copy, which holds only in-frame ones; the method was immunoSEQ multiplex PCR. The table shows 90,000 to 140,000 clones, with approximately 82% occurring only once. Sequencing was carried out using PBMCs. Source of these receptors: a man aged 40-55 years in good health and CMV-seropositive. Each CDR3 is given with its conserved first and last residue. The D gene is left open where the match is weak. Only part of the rows carry a size: once, few, many, or a class if the clone is expanded.

v_call	clone_size	j_call	d_call	cdr3_aa	cdr3_nt
TRBV7-3	.	TRBJ2-1	TRBD1	CASSLLDRDVKSEQFF	TGTGCCAGCAGCTTACTCGACAGGGATGTGAAAAGTGAGCAGTTCTTC
TRBV6-1	few	TRBJ1-2	.	CASSSNRENYGYTF	TGTGCCAGCAGTTCGAACAGGGAAAACTATGGCTACACCTTC
TRBV7-2	.	TRBJ1-5	TRBD1	CASSSDRDNQPQHF	TGTGCCAGCAGCTCGGACAGGGACAATCAGCCCCAGCATTTT
TRBV11-1	.	TRBJ1-2	TRBD1	CASSPRTGHRGYTF	TGTGCCAGCAGCCCGAGGACAGGTCACCGTGGCTACACCTTC
TRBV5-4	.	TRBJ1-1	.	CASSSGGVGTEAFF	TGTGCCAGCAGCAGCGGGGGGGTTGGGACTGAAGCTTTCTTT
TRBV9	.	TRBJ2-7	.	CASSVGVYYEQYF	TGTGCCAGCAGCGTCGGCGTATACTACGAGCAGTACTTC
TRBV6-5	.	TRBJ2-3	.	CASSETGTDTQYF	TGTGCCAGCAGTGAAACGGGCACAGATACGCAGTATTTT
TRBV18	.	TRBJ1-1	TRBD1	CASSPPGTGRAFF	TGTGCCAGCTCACCACCGGGGACAGGGAGAGCTTTCTTT
TRBV28	.	TRBJ2-2	.	CASSLEAGRTGELFF	TGTGCCAGCAGTTTAGAGGCGGGACGAACCGGGGAGCTGTTTTTT
TRBV2	.	TRBJ1-2	TRBD1	CASGQGAAYGYTF	TGTGCCAGCGGACAGGGGGCGGCCTATGGCTACACCTTC
TRBV6-5	.	TRBJ1-1	TRBD1	CASSDRVLPEAFF	TGTGCCAGCAGTGACAGGGTTCTTCCTGAAGCTTTCTTT
TRBV7-9	.	TRBJ1-3	TRBD1	CASSSGQGTGNTIYF	TGTGCCAGCAGCTCGGGACAGGGTACTGGAAACACCATATATTTT
TRBV16	.	TRBJ1-1	.	CASSQSQLNTEAFF	TGTGCCAGCAGCCAATCGCAACTTAACACTGAAGCTTTCTTT
TRBV2	.	TRBJ2-7	TRBD2	CASSLSGGAGEQYF	TGTGCCAGCAGTCTTAGCGGGGGGGCAGGCGAGCAGTACTTC
TRBV19	once	TRBJ1-2	.	CASSMTGDNGYTF	TGTGCCAGTAGTATGACAGGTGATAATGGCTACACCTTC
TRBV27	.	TRBJ2-5	TRBD2	CASSPWTSGKETQYF	TGTGCCAGCAGTCCGTGGACTAGCGGTAAAGAGACCCAGTACTTC
TRBV21-1	.	TRBJ1-1	.	CASSKGKERAMNTEAFF	TGTGCCAGCAGCAAAGGGAAAGAGAGGGCAATGAACACTGAAGCTTTCTTT
TRBV19	few	TRBJ1-1	.	CASSGRVTEAFF	TGTGCCAGTAGTGGGCGGGTCACTGAAGCTTTCTTT
TRBV6-1	few	TRBJ1-5	.	CASIQRGENQPQHF	TGTGCCAGCATCCAACGGGGAGAGAATCAGCCCCAGCATTTT
TRBV6-1	.	TRBJ2-7	TRBD1	CASTLEDRGMQYF	TGTGCCAGCACCCTGGAGGACAGGGGTATGCAGTACTTC
TRBV23-1	.	TRBJ1-5	.	CASSQGERNQPQHF	TGCGCCAGCAGTCAAGGGGAGAGAAATCAGCCCCAGCATTTT
TRBV15	few	TRBJ2-1	TRBD2	CATGPGGSSNEQFF	TGTGCCACCGGCCCTGGCGGGAGCTCCAATGAGCAGTTCTTC
TRBV11-2	.	TRBJ2-2	.	CASSFSRGELFF	TGTGCCAGCAGCTTTTCTCGGGGGGAGCTGTTTTTT
TRBV6-1	.	TRBJ2-1	.	CASSEAIGISREQFF	TGTGCCAGCAGTGAAGCGATCGGGATTTCCAGAGAGCAGTTCTTC
TRBV7-6	.	TRBJ2-5	.	CASSLVGETQYF	TGTGCCAGCAGCTTAGTTGGCGAGACCCAGTACTTC
TRBV6-1	once	TRBJ1-5	.	CASSDHLQAIVSQPQHF	TGTGCCAGCAGTGACCACTTACAGGCGATAGTCTCTCAGCCCCAGCATTTT
TRBV6-6	.	TRBJ1-5	.	CAARVKDNQPQHF	TGTGCCGCCAGGGTTAAGGACAATCAGCCCCAGCATTTT
TRBV7-8	.	TRBJ1-5	TRBD1	CASSLHGQGENQPQHF	TGTGCCAGCAGCTTACATGGGCAGGGGGAAAATCAGCCCCAGCATTTT
TRBV10-3	.	TRBJ1-1	TRBD1	CAISGTGASEAFF	TGTGCCATTTCCGGGACAGGGGCGTCTGAAGCTTTCTTT
TRBV7-3	.	TRBJ2-3	TRBD2	CASSFSSLAGGIDTQYF	TGTGCCAGCAGCTTTAGTTCACTAGCGGGGGGGATAGATACGCAGTATTTT
TRBV5-6	.	TRBJ1-3	TRBD1	CASRPGGAGNTIYF	TGTGCCAGCAGACCAGGGGGCGCAGGAAACACCATATATTTT
TRBV7-9	.	TRBJ1-6	.	CASSLAGAGSYNSPLHF	TGTGCCAGCAGCCTAGCCGGCGCAGGGTCCTATAATTCACCCCTCCACTTT
TRBV5-6	.	TRBJ2-2	TRBD1	CASSRPRQGARTGELFF	TGTGCCAGCAGCCGGCCCCGACAGGGGGCAAGGACCGGGGAGCTGTTTTTT
TRBV10-3	.	TRBJ1-2	.	CAIRDTGTGLNYGYTF	TGTGCCATCAGAGATACCGGGACGGGACTCAACTATGGCTACACCTTC
TRBV5-4	.	TRBJ2-1	TRBD2	CASSLSREVNYNEQFF	TGTGCCAGCAGCTTATCTCGGGAGGTAAACTACAATGAGCAGTTCTTC
TRBV28	.	TRBJ2-2	TRBD2	CASSSWTSGGAVNTGELFF	TGTGCCAGCAGTTCCTGGACTAGCGGGGGGGCCGTGAACACCGGGGAGCTGTTTTTT
TRBV27	.	TRBJ2-4	TRBD1	CASKGTGVSKNSQYF	TGTGCCAGCAAGGGAACAGGGGTGTCCAAAAACAGTCAGTACTTC
TRBV30	few	TRBJ1-1	.	CAWSTVGRERGAFF	TGTGCCTGGAGTACGGTGGGGAGGGAGCGGGGAGCTTTCTTT
TRBV7-9	.	TRBJ2-2	TRBD2	CASSRGGSQGELFF	TGTGCCAGCAGCCGCGGGGGTTCCCAGGGGGAGCTGTTTTTT
TRBV30	.	TRBJ1-3	.	CAWSGLGTLSGNTIYF	TGTGCCTGGAGTGGACTGGGTACTCTCTCTGGAAACACCATATATTTT
TRBV28	few	TRBJ1-6	.	CASRTPRTGGATYNSPLHF	TGTGCCAGCCGGACACCCCGGACGGGGGGCGCGACCTATAATTCACCCCTCCACTTT
TRBV18	.	TRBJ1-4	TRBD1	CASSPPGQGGPNEKLFF	TGTGCCAGCTCACCTCCGGGACAGGGGGGACCGAATGAAAAACTGTTTTTT
TRBV12-2	.	TRBJ1-1	.	CASRFLGGPREGEAFF	TGTGCAAGTCGCTTTCTCGGCGGGCCGCGAGAAGGTGAAGCTTTCTTT
TRBV5-6	.	TRBJ2-6	TRBD2	CASSLFGGVGANGLTF	TGTGCCAGCAGCTTGTTCGGGGGGGTCGGGGCCAACGGCCTGACTTTC
TRBV5-4	.	TRBJ2-7	.	CASSTDSYEQYF	TGTGCCAGCAGCACGGACAGCTACGAGCAGTACTTC
TRBV27	.	TRBJ1-6	.	CASSLGNSPLHF	TGTGCCAGCAGTTTGGGCAATTCACCCCTCCACTTT
TRBV25-1	few	TRBJ1-2	.	CASSTTGRLNYGYTF	TGTGCCAGCAGTACCACGGGGAGGCTGAACTATGGCTACACCTTC
TRBV4-2	.	TRBJ1-6	.	CASSQEGGGVLNSPLHF	TGTGCCAGCAGCCAAGAAGGGGGAGGGGTTCTAAATTCACCCCTCCACTTT